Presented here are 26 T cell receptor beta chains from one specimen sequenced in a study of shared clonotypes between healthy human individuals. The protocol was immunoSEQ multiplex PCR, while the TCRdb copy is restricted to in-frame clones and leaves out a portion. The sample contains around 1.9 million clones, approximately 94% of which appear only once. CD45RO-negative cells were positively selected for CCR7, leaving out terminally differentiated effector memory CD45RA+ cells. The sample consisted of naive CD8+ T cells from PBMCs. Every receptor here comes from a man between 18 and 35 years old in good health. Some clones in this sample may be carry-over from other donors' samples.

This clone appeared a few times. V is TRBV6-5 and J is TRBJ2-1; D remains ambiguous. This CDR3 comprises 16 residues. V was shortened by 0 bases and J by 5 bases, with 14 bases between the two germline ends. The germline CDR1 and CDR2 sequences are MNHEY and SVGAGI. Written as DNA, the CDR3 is TGTGCCAGCAGTTACTCCGGAGTATGGCTGCACAATGAGCAGTTCTTC. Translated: CASSYSGVWLHNEQFF.

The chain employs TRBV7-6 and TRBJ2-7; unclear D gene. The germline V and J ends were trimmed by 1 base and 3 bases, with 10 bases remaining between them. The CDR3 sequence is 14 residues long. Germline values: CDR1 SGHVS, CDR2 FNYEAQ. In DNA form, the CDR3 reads TGTGCCAGCAGCTTAGGGGTCAGTGACTACGAGCAGTACTTC. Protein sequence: CASSLGVSDYEQYF.

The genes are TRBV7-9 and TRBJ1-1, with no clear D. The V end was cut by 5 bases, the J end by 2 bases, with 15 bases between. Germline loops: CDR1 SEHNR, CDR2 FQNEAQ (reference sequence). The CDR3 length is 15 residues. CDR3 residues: CASSLGWAGNTEAFF. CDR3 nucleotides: TGTGCCAGCAGCCTAGGGTGGGCGGGAAACACTGAAGCTTTCTTT.

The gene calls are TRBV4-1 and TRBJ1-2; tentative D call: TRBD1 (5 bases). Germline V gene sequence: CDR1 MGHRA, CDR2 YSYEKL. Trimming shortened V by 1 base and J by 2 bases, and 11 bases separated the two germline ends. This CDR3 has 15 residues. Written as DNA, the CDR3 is TGCGCCAGCAGCCAAGTGCGAGGGGCCAACTATGGCTACACCTTC. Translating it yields CASSQVRGANYGYTF.

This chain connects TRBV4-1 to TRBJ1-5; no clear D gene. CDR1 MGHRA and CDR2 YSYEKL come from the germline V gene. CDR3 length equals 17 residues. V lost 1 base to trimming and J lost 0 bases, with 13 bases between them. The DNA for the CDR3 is TGCGCCAGCAGCCAAGGGGCTCAGGAGATTAGCAATCAGCCCCAGCATTTT. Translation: CASSQGAQEISNQPQHF.

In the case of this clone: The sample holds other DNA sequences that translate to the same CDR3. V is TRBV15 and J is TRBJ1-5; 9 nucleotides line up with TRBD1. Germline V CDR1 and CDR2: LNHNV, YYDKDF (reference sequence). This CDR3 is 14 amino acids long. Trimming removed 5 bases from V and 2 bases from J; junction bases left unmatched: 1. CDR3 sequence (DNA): TGTGCCACCAGCGGGGACAGGGGCAATCAGCCCCAGCATTTT. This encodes CATSGDRGNQPQHF.

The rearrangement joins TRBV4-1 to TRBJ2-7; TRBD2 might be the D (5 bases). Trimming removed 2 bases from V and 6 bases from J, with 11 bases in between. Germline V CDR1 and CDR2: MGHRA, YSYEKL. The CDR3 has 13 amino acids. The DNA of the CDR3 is TGCGCCAGCAGCCAACCATCCGGGGTCGAGCAGTACTTC. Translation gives CASSQPSGVEQYF.

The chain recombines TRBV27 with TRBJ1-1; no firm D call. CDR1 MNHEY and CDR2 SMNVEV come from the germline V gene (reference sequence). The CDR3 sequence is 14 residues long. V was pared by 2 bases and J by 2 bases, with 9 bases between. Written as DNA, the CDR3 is TGTGCCAGCAGTTTAAACGGGATCAACACTGAAGCTTTCTTT. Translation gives CASSLNGINTEAFF.

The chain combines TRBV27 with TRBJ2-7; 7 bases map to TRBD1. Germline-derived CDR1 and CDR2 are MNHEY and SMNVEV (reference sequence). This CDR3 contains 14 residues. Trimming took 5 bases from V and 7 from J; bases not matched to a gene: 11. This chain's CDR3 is CASSLSTGLLEQYF. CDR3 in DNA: TGTGCCAGCAGTCTCTCGACAGGGTTATTAGAGCAGTACTTC.

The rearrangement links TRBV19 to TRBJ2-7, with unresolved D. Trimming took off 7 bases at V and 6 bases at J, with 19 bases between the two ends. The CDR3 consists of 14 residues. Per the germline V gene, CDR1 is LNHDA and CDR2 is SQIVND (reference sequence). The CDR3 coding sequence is TGTGCCAGTACCGATGGGATAGAAGGCTCCGAGCAGTACTTC. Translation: CASTDGIEGSEQYF.

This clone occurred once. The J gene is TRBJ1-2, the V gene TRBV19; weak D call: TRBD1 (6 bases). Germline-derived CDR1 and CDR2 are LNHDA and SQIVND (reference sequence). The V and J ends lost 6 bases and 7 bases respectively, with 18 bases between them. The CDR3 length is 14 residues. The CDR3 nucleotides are TGTGCCAGTAGGTGGGCAGGGGATCTCTTTGGCTACACCTTC. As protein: CASRWAGDLFGYTF.

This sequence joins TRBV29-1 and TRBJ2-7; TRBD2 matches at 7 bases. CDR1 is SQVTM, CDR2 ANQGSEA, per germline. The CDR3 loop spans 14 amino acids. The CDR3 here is CSLRLANDPHEQYF. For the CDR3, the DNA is TGCAGTCTCCGACTAGCAAATGACCCCCACGAGCAGTACTTC.

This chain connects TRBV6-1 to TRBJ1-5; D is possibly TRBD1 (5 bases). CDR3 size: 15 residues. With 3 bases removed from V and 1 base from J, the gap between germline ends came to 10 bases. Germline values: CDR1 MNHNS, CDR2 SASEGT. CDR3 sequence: CASSDLAGSNQPQHF. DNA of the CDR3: TGTGCCAGCAGTGATTTGGCAGGGAGCAATCAGCCCCAGCATTTT.

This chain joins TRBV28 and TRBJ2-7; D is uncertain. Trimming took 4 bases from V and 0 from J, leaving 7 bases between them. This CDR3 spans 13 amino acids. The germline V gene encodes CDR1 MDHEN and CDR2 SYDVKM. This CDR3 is CASSSTSSYEQYF. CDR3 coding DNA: TGTGCCAGCAGTTCGACGAGCTCCTACGAGCAGTACTTC.

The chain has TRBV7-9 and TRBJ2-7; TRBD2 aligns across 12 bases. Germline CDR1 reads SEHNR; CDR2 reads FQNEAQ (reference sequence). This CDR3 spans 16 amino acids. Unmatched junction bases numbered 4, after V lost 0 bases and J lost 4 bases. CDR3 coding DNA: TGTGCCAGCAGCTTAGCCGGGACTAGCGGGTGGTACGAGCAGTACTTC. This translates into CASSLAGTSGWYEQYF.

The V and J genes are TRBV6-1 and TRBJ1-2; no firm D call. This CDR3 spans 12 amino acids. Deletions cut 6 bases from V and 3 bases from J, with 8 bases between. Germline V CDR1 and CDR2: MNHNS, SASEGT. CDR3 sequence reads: CASRWTDYGYTF. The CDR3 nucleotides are TGTGCCAGCAGATGGACGGACTATGGCTACACCTTC.

CDR3 region: CASSQGVEGSNQPQHF. CDR3 nucleotides: TGCGCCAGCAGTCAGGGCGTGGAGGGAAGCAATCAGCCCCAGCATTTT. The chain employs TRBV23-1 and TRBJ1-5; the D is unclear. TRBV23-1 has ORF status, its function being uncertain. This CDR3 comprises 16 residues. Trimming pared 3 bases from V and 1 base from J, leaving 13 bases between.

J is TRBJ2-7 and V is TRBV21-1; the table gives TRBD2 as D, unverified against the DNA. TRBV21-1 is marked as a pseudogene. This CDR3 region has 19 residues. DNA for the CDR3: TGTGCCAGCAAACCCCAGCGTCTGGGCTGGGCCGGTCGGGGGGAAGAGCAGTACTTC. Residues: CASKPQRLGWAGRGEEQYF.

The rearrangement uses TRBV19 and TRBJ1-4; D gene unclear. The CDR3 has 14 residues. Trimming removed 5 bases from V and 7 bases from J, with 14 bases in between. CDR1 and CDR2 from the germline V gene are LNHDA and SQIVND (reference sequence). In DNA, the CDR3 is TGTGCCAGTAGTGAGCGGGCAGCGCGTGAAAAACTGTTTTTT. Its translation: CASSERAAREKLFF.

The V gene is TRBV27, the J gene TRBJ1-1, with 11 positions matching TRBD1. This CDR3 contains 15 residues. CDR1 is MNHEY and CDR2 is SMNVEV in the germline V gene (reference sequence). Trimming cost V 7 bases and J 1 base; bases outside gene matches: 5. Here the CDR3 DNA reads TGTGCCAGCACCTATGGGACAGGGGGGAACACTGAAGCTTTCTTT. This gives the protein CASTYGTGGNTEAFF.

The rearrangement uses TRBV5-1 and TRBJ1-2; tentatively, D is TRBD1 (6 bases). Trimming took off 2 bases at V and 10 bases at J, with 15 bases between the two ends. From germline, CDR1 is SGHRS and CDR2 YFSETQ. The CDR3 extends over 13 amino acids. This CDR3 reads CASSFGQTRDYTF. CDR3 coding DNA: TGCGCCAGCAGCTTTGGACAGACTCGGGACTACACCTTC.

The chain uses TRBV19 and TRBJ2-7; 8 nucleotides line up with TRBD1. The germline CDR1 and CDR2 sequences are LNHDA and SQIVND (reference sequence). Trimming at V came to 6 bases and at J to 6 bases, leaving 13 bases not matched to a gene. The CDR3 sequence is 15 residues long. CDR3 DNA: TGTGCCAGTAGCCATGTTGGACAGGGCCTTGTCGAGCAGTACTTC. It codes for CASSHVGQGLVEQYF. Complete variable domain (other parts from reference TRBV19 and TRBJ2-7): DGGITQSPKYLFRKEGQNVTLSCEQNLNHDAMYWYRQDPGQGLRLIYYSQIVNDFQKGDIAEGYSVSREKKESFPLTVTSAQKNPTAFYLCASSHVGQGLVEQYFGPGTRLTVT.

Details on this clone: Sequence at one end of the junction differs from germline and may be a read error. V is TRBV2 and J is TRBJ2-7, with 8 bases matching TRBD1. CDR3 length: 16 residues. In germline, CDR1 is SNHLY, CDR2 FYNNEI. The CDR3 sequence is CASREDLTGANYEQYF. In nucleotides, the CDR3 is TGTGCCAGCAGGGAAGACTTGACAGGGGCGAACTACGAGCAGTACTTC.

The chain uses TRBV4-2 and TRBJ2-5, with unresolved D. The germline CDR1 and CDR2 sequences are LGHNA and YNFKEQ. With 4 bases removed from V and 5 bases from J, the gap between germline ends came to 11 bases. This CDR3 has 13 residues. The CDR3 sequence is CASSPGVSETQYF. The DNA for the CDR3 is TGTGCCAGCAGCCCCGGAGTATCGGAGACCCAGTACTTC.

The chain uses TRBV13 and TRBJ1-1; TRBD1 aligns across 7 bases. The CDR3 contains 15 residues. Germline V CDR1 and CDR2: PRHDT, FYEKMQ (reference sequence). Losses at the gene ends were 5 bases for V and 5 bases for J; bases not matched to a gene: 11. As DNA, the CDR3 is TGTGCCAGCAGCCCCGGCAGACAGGGAGGGACTGAAGCTTTCTTT. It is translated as CASSPGRQGGTEAFF.

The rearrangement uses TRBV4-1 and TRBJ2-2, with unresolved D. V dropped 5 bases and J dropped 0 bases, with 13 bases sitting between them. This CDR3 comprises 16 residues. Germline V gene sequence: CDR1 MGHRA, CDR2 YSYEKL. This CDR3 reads CASSFLRAANTGELFF. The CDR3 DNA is TGCGCCAGCAGCTTCCTACGGGCAGCGAACACCGGGGAGCTGTTTTTT.